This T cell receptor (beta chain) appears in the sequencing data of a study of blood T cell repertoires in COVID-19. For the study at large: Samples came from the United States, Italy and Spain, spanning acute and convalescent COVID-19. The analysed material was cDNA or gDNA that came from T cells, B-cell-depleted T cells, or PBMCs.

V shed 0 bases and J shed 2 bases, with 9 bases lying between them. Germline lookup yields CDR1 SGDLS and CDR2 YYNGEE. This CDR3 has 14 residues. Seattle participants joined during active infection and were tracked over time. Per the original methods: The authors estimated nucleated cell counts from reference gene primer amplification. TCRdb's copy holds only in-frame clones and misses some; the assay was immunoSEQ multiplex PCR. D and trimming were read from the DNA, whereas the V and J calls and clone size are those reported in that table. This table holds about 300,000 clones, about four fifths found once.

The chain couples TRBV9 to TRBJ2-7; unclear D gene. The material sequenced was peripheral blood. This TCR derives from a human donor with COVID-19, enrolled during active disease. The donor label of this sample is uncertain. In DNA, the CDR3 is TGTGCCAGCAGCGTAGGGCACAGCCCCTACGAGCAGTACTTC. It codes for CASSVGHSPYEQYF.